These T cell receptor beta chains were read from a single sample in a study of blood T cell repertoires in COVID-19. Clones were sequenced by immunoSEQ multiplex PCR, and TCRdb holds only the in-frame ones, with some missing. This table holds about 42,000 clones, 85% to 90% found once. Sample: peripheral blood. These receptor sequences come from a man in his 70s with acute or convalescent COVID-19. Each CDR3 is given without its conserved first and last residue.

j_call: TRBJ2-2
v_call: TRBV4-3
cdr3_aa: ASSQDYGVGELF

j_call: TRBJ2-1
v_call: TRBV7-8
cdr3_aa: ASSLSPAGLVNEQF

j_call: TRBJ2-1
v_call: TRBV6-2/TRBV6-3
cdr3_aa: ASSYRAGGLDNEQF

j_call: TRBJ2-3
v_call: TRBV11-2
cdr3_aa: ASSYWAGSTDTQY

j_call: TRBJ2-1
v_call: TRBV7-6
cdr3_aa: ASSFNIQGAPMSEQF

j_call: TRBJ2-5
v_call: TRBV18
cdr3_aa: ASSPGDRETQY

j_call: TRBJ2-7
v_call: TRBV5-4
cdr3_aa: ASSPGQGPYEQY

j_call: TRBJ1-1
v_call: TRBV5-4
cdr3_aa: ASSLDRQVFTEAF

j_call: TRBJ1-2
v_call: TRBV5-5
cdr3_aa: ASSPDTNYGYT

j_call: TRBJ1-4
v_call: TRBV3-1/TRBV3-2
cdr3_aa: ASSLGQGPEKLF

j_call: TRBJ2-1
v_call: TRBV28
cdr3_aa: ASTPGLAGNNEQF

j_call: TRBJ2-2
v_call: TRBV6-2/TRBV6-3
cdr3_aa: ASSYPSGDVNTGELF

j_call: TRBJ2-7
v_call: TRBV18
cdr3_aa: ASSRRTGSVIEQY

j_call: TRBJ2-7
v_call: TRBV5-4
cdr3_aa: ASSLGQGRVNEQY

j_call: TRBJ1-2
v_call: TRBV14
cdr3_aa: ASSQVGTFPLGGYT

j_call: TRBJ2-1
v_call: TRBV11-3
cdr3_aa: ASSPGTSGRWYNEQF

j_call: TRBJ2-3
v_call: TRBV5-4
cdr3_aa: ASSLRTSGTDTQY

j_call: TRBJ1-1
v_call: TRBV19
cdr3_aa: ASSSLGTGSTEAF

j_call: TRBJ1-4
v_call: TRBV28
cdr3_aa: ASSFQGAFTNEKLF

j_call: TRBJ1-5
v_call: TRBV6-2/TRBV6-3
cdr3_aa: ASSSRLGQSNQPQH